These 26 T cell receptor beta chains came from one sample sequenced in a study of blood T cell repertoires in COVID-19. Using immunoSEQ multiplex PCR, the repertoire was profiled, and TCRdb retains in-frame clones only, with some absent. The sample includes tens of thousands of clones, approximately 80% of them seen just once. Sequenced material: peripheral blood. Every receptor here comes from a man aged 30 to 45 with COVID-19, enrolled during active disease.

Only one count was recorded for this clone. V is TRBV24-1 and J is TRBJ1-1; the D gene is possibly TRBD1 (6 bases). Germline CDR1 and CDR2: KGHDR and SFDVKD. V was clipped by 7 bases and J by 0 bases, with 23 bases between them. The CDR3 totals 18 residues. The CDR3 region is CATSGWGQGPIMNTEAFF. CDR3 DNA: TGTGCCACCAGCGGCTGGGGGCAGGGGCCCATTATGAACACTGAAGCTTTCTTT.

This chain connects TRBV27 to TRBJ2-3; D may be TRBD2 (6 bases). The CDR3 has 15 residues. From germline, CDR1 is MNHEY and CDR2 SMNVEV (reference sequence). V was shortened by 7 bases and J by 2 bases, with 16 bases between the two germline ends. The CDR3 bases are TGTGCCAGCACCCCCGGGGACTTCCCCACAGATACGCAGTATTTT. This translates into CASTPGDFPTDTQYF.

V is TRBV30 and J is TRBJ1-1; TRBD1 matches at 7 bases. This CDR3 contains 16 residues. V lost 2 bases and J lost 0; bases outside the gene matches: 9. Per germline, CDR1 GTSNPN and CDR2 SVGIG (reference sequence). CDR3 DNA: TGTGCCTGGAGTTCTCACCGGACAGGCGTGAACACTGAAGCTTTCTTT. Amino acid sequence: CAWSSHRTGVNTEAFF.

The V and J genes are TRBV4-1 and TRBJ1-2, with D possibly being TRBD1 (6 bases). V lost 2 bases and J lost 2, with 12 bases in between. CDR1 is MGHRA, CDR2 YSYEKL, per germline. The CDR3 is 15 amino acids. This CDR3 reads CASSQSTGTNYGYTF. CDR3 DNA: TGCGCCAGCAGCCAATCGACCGGGACAAACTATGGCTACACCTTC.

The chain has TRBV2 and TRBJ1-4; D is perhaps TRBD1 (5 bases). V lost 2 bases and J 5 bases, leaving 9 bases between the germline ends. The CDR3 spans 14 residues. CDR1 and CDR2 (germline): SNHLY, FYNNEI. In DNA, the CDR3 is TGTGCCAGCAGTGAAAAGGGACTGAATGAAAAACTGTTTTTT. It translates to CASSEKGLNEKLFF.

The gene calls are TRBV24-1 and TRBJ1-5, with D uncertain. Germline V gives CDR1 KGHDR, CDR2 SFDVKD. The CDR3 length is 14 residues. V was cut by 2 bases and J by 11 bases, with 15 bases left in between. CDR3 sequence: CATSDSARTGTQHF. The CDR3 DNA reads TGTGCCACCAGTGATTCGGCCCGGACCGGGACCCAGCATTTT.

The chain links TRBV2 to TRBJ1-1, with D possibly matching TRBD1 (6 bases). Looked up from germline, CDR1 is SNHLY and CDR2 is FYNNEI. Trimming took 7 bases from V and 0 from J, leaving 18 bases between them. This CDR3 has 16 residues. CDR3 in DNA: TGTGCCAGCATGATGGACAGAGTTTTTATGAACACTGAAGCTTTCTTT. As protein: CASMMDRVFMNTEAFF.

This chain links TRBV6-4 with TRBJ1-1; the match to TRBD1 covers 8 bases. The trim removed 6 bases at V and 5 bases at J, leaving 8 bases unmatched. The CDR3 spans 14 residues. Germline V gene lookup returns CDR1 MRHNA and CDR2 SNTAGT. In DNA form, the CDR3 reads TGTGCCAGCAGACCAGGGGGCGAAGGAACTGAAGCTTTCTTT. Protein product: CASRPGGEGTEAFF.

This clone was counted a single time. The rearrangement links TRBV4-1 to TRBJ2-7, with 9 bases identical to TRBD1. V lost 2 bases to trimming and J lost 2 bases; unmatched junction nucleotides: 16. The germline CDR1 and CDR2 sequences are MGHRA and YSYEKL. This CDR3 spans 19 amino acids. In nucleotides, the CDR3 is TGCGCCAGCAGCCAAACATCGTACAGGGGGCTCGGAGCGACCTACGAGCAGTACTTC. It specifies CASSQTSYRGLGATYEQYF.

V and J are TRBV7-2 and TRBJ1-5; TRBD1 is a possible D gene (5 bases). Germline V gene sequence: CDR1 SGHTA, CDR2 FQGNSA. The V end lost 5 bases, the J end lost 1 base, and 18 bases lay between the germline ends. The CDR3 is made up of 17 amino acids. The CDR3 is CASSPQRGGISNQPQHF. The CDR3 nucleotides read TGTGCCAGCAGCCCCCAGCGGGGGGGGATAAGCAATCAGCCCCAGCATTTT. Based on the CDR3 plus reference TRBV7-2 and TRBJ1-5, the full variable domain is GAGVSQSPSNKVTEKGKDVELRCDPISGHTALYWYRQSLGQGLEFLIYFQGNSAPDKSGLPSDRFSAERTGGSVSTLTIQRTQQEDSAVYLCASSPQRGGISNQPQHFGDGTRLSIL.

This clone was recorded only once. The chain combines TRBV11-2 with TRBJ2-7; the D is unclear. Per the germline V gene, CDR1 is SGHAT and CDR2 is FQNNGV. The CDR3 spans 14 residues. Trimming removed 1 base from V and 0 bases from J, with 7 bases in between. The CDR3 nucleotides read TGTGCCAGCAGCTTAGGATATAGCTCCTACGAGCAGTACTTC. Translating gives CASSLGYSSYEQYF.

The chain links TRBV5-4 to TRBJ1-1; D gene unclear. The CDR3 has 14 amino acids. The germline gives CDR1 SGHNT, CDR2 YYREEE (reference sequence). V was pared by 3 bases and J by 4 bases, with 13 bases between. CDR3 in DNA: TGTGCCAGCAGCTCAGAGGCGCGGCTCACTGAAGCTTTCTTT. Protein product: CASSSEARLTEAFF.

The rearrangement joins TRBV7-9 to TRBJ1-1; TRBD1 is a possible D gene (6 bases). The CDR3 has 14 residues. Germline CDR1 reads SEHNR; CDR2 reads FQNEAQ (reference sequence). Trimming removed 5 bases at V and 1 base at J, with 11 bases between. As DNA, the CDR3 is TGTGCCAGCAGCCCGGACAGAAGGAACACTGAAGCTTTCTTT. The encoded protein is CASSPDRRNTEAFF.

The rearrangement links TRBV9 to TRBJ2-1; perhaps TRBD1 as D (6 bases). The CDR3 is made up of 16 amino acids. Germline-derived CDR1 and CDR2 are SGDLS and YYNGEE. V was cut by 0 bases and J by 4 bases, with 14 bases left in between. CDR3 in DNA: TGTGCCAGCAGCGTAGATGGCAGGGGCAAGTACAATGAGCAGTTCTTC. Protein: CASSVDGRGKYNEQFF. Based on the CDR3 plus reference TRBV9 and TRBJ2-1, the full variable domain is DSGVTQTPKHLITATGQRVTLRCSPRSGDLSVYWYQQSLDQGLQFLIQYYNGEERAKGNILERFSAQQFPDLHSELNLSSLELGDSALYFCASSVDGRGKYNEQFFGPGTRLTVL.

The chain is built from TRBV10-3 and TRBJ2-1; D is possibly TRBD1 (5 bases). CDR3 length: 15 residues. Trimming removed 2 bases at V and 5 bases at J, with 13 bases between. Germline values: CDR1 ENHRY, CDR2 SYGVKD. The DNA of the CDR3 is TGTGCCATCAGTGAGGGCAGGGTGACCAACAATGAGCAGTTCTTC. The encoded protein is CAISEGRVTNNEQFF.

This clone has only a few counts. The chain recombines TRBV6-5 with TRBJ2-3; 10 nucleotides agree with TRBD1. V was pared by 6 bases and J by 3 bases, with 3 bases of the junction left unmatched. The germline gives CDR1 MNHEY, CDR2 SVGAGI. This CDR3 spans 14 amino acids. The CDR3 DNA sequence: TGTGCCAGCAGGCGGACAGGGGGGACAGATACGCAGTATTTT. It yields the protein CASRRTGGTDTQYF.

V usage is TRBV14 and J usage is TRBJ2-5; D call uncertain. This CDR3 region has 14 residues. V was clipped by 5 bases and J by 5 bases, with 15 bases between them. Germline V CDR1 and CDR2: SGHDN, FVKESK. CDR3 residues: CASSVLTPGETQYF. Here the CDR3 DNA reads TGTGCCAGCAGCGTACTCACCCCCGGGGAGACCCAGTACTTC.

This clone has just one count. The chain joins TRBV28 to TRBJ2-7; D remains unclear. Trimming pared 2 bases from V and 3 bases from J, leaving 8 bases between. This CDR3 region has 13 residues. Germline V CDR1 and CDR2: MDHEN, SYDVKM. Here the CDR3 DNA reads TGTGCCAGCAGTTTAAGTAGATACTACGAGCAGTACTTC. It codes for CASSLSRYYEQYF.

This clone was found once. This chain links TRBV6-5 with TRBJ2-5; the match to TRBD1 covers 10 bases. The length of the CDR3 is 15 residues. Germline lookup yields CDR1 MNHEY and CDR2 SVGAGI. The trim removed 6 bases at V and 5 bases at J, leaving 9 bases unmatched. CDR3 sequence reads: CASRAGTGEVETQYF. CDR3 in DNA: TGTGCCAGCAGGGCCGGGACAGGGGAAGTGGAGACCCAGTACTTC.

The V gene is TRBV6-6, the J gene TRBJ2-1; no clear D gene. The CDR3 runs to 14 residues. The V gene lost 4 bases and the J gene lost 5 bases, with 12 bases spanning the gap. Per the germline V gene, CDR1 is MNHNY and CDR2 is SVGAGI (reference sequence). As DNA, the CDR3 is TGTGCCAGCAGTTTTACCCGACGGGACAATGAGCAGTTCTTC. Amino acids: CASSFTRRDNEQFF.

The V gene is TRBV5-4, the J gene TRBJ1-6; D is possibly TRBD1 (5 bases). V was clipped by 5 bases and J by 0 bases, with 9 bases between them. Germline V lookup: CDR1 SGHNT, CDR2 YYREEE (reference sequence). This CDR3 is 15 amino acids long. The CDR3 sequence: CASREDSSYNSPLHF. In nucleotides, the CDR3 is TGTGCCAGCAGGGAAGACAGCTCCTATAATTCACCCCTCCACTTT.

This clone has more than one count but fewer than ten. The V gene is TRBV14, the J gene TRBJ1-6; TRBD1 aligns across 7 bases. The CDR3 runs to 15 residues. Trimming removed 5 bases from V and 8 bases from J; junction bases left unmatched: 9. Germline V gives CDR1 SGHDN, CDR2 FVKESK. The CDR3 spells CASSSRRGQYSPLHF. The CDR3 region has the DNA TGTGCCAGCAGCTCACGCCGGGGACAGTATTCACCCCTCCACTTT.

The gene calls are TRBV25-1 and TRBJ1-3; D might be TRBD1 (5 bases). Trimming removed 3 bases at V and 4 bases at J, with 13 bases between. The CDR3 is 15 residues long. CDR1 is MGHDK, CDR2 SYGVNS, per germline. CDR3 nucleotides: TGTGCCAGCAGTGAGTCCGCAGGGAAGGGAAACACCATATATTTT. Protein: CASSESAGKGNTIYF. The complete variable domain, with remaining parts taken from reference TRBV25-1 and TRBJ1-3, reads EADIYQTPRYLVIGTGKKITLECSQTMGHDKMYWYQQDPGMELHLIHYSYGVNSTEKGDLSSESTVSRIRTEHFPLTLESARPSHTSQYLCASSESAGKGNTIYFGEGSWLTVV.

The chain carries TRBV2 and TRBJ2-7; TRBD2 matches at 16 bases. V lost 6 bases and J lost 5; bases outside the gene matches: 4. The germline V gene encodes CDR1 SNHLY and CDR2 FYNNEI. The CDR3 is made up of 15 amino acids. The CDR3: CASRRGLAGGNEQYF. CDR3 nucleotide sequence: TGTGCCAGCAGACGGGGACTAGCGGGAGGGAACGAGCAGTACTTC.

The table lists this clone with a few counts. The chain uses TRBV11-3 and TRBJ2-3; D not resolved. This CDR3 is 13 amino acids long. The V end lost 1 base, the J end lost 2 bases, and 4 bases lay between the germline ends. Germline V gives CDR1 SGHNT, CDR2 YENEEA. The DNA for the CDR3 is TGTGCCAGCAGCTTAGGACTCACAGATACGCAGTATTTT. It translates to CASSLGLTDTQYF.

The chain is built from TRBV9 and TRBJ1-5, with D unclear. Between the trimmed V and J ends, which lost 0 bases and 7 bases, there was a span of 11 bases. Germline CDR1 is SGDLS and CDR2 is YYNGEE. The CDR3 is 14 residues long. CDR3 nucleotides: TGTGCCAGCAGCGTAGAGGCCGGGTTGCAGCCCCAGCATTTT. This sequence encodes CASSVEAGLQPQHF.